The 8 T cell receptor beta chains below all came from one sample that was sequenced in a study of shared clonotypes between healthy human individuals. Assay used: immunoSEQ multiplex PCR; TCRdb lists only in-frame clones, some missing. The table lists approximately 2,000,000 clones, around 93% of them singletons, with about 0.41% in the top ten. What was sequenced was naive CD4+ T cells from PBMCs. Specified subset: CD45RA+ positively selected. Receptors originate from a young man in good health. Some clones in this sample may be carry-over from other donors' samples.

The J gene is TRBJ1-5, the V gene TRBV18, with a tentative D call TRBD1 (6 bases). This CDR3 is built from 16 residues. Trimming stripped 3 bases from V and 4 bases from J, with 16 bases between. CDR1 is KGHSH and CDR2 is LQKENI in the germline V gene. As DNA, the CDR3 is TGTGCCAGCTCACCTTTTCCTCCCGACAGGAATCAGCCCCAGCATTTT. Translated: CASSPFPPDRNQPQHF.

The genes are TRBV4-1 and TRBJ2-1; D unclear. V was shortened by 0 bases and J by 9 bases, with 6 bases between the two germline ends. The CDR3 totals 12 residues. Germline V gives CDR1 MGHRA, CDR2 YSYEKL. The CDR3 DNA sequence: TGCGCCAGCAGCCAAGATTCGGGTGAGCAGTTCTTC. It codes for CASSQDSGEQFF.

The gene calls are TRBV28 and TRBJ1-5; no firm D call. The V end lost 4 bases, the J end lost 4 bases, and 17 bases lay between the germline ends. This CDR3 is 16 amino acids long. Germline assignment: CDR1 MDHEN and CDR2 SYDVKM. The CDR3 here is CASSSSRGTRNQPQHF. The CDR3 DNA reads TGTGCCAGCAGTTCATCCCGCGGCACCCGAAATCAGCCCCAGCATTTT.

As for this clone: In the same sample, other DNA sequences code for this CDR3. The rearrangement joins TRBV5-1 to TRBJ2-7, with TRBD1 identical over 8 bases. The CDR3 contains 14 residues. Per the germline V gene, CDR1 is SGHRS and CDR2 is YFSETQ. J was trimmed by 0 bases and V by 4 bases; bases with no gene match: 3. The CDR3 loop reads CASSTGQGSYEQYF. In nucleotides, the CDR3 is TGCGCCAGCAGCACCGGACAGGGCTCCTACGAGCAGTACTTC.

The chain has TRBV5-1 and TRBJ2-2; D uncertain. Looked up from germline, CDR1 is SGHRS and CDR2 is YFSETQ. Trimming took off 0 bases at V and 1 base at J, with 13 bases between the two ends. This CDR3 has 17 residues. The CDR3 nucleotides are TGCGCCAGCAGCTTGGGGCAGGCCATCTTGAACACCGGGGAGCTGTTTTTT. Translation gives CASSLGQAILNTGELFF.

V is TRBV9 and J is TRBJ2-1; 7 nucleotides agree with TRBD1. CDR1 SGDLS and CDR2 YYNGEE come from the germline V gene. The CDR3 totals 18 residues. The ends lost 3 bases at V and 0 bases at J; junction bases unmatched: 12. CDR3 amino acids: CASSGLGQPLGSYNEQFF. The CDR3 bases are TGTGCCAGCAGCGGGCTGGGACAGCCATTAGGCTCCTACAATGAGCAGTTCTTC.

This clone turned up a few times. The gene calls are TRBV7-3 and TRBJ1-2, with TRBD1 as a possible D gene (5 bases). The CDR3 is made up of 11 amino acids. Trimming took off 4 bases at V and 13 bases at J, with 13 bases between the two ends. CDR1 and CDR2 (germline): SGHTA, FQGTGA. The CDR3 loop is CASSSGGTRTF. CDR3 in DNA: TGTGCCAGCAGCTCCGGAGGGACGCGCACCTTC.

This clone was observed a handful of times. Here the CDR3 DNA reads TGTGCCAGCAGTTCCCCCGGTGAGGGAGCTTTCTTT. Translated: CASSSPGEGAFF. This chain links TRBV27 with TRBJ1-1; D is ambiguous. The germline V gene has CDR1 MNHEY and CDR2 SMNVEV (reference sequence). The V end was cut by 4 bases, the J end by 10 bases, with 13 bases between. The CDR3 sequence is 12 residues long.